Below are 21 T cell receptor beta chains sequenced from a single sample in a study of T cells expressing NK-cell markers. TCRdb re-analyzed the 5' RACE reads; it lists each CDR3 protein once, without DNA. The listing contains 200,000 to 300,000 distinct CDR3 sequences. What was sequenced was blood T cells: a sorted CD56 or NKG2C T cell subset, CD4+ or CD8+ T cells, or bulk PBMC T cells (not recorded which). These receptor sequences come from a man between 18 and 29 years old in good health.

The chain joins TRBV5-1 to TRBJ2-2; TCRdb outputs TRBD1, but without DNA this stays unchecked. Germline V gene lookup returns CDR1 SGHRS and CDR2 YFSETQ. There are 14 residues in the CDR3. CDR3 region: CASSFGSGTGELFF.

The V gene is TRBV6-2 or TRBV6-3, the J gene TRBJ2-3. The CDR3 loop spans 12 amino acids. From germline, CDR1 is MNHEY and CDR2 SVGEGT. The CDR3 reads CASTKLPDTQYF.

The V call is TRBV27, the J call TRBJ2-1; TCRdb picks TRBD2, but there is no DNA to check that call. The CDR3 is made up of 18 amino acids. CDR1 MNHEY and CDR2 SMNVEV come from the germline V gene (reference sequence). This chain's CDR3 is CASSFNPGLAENYNEQFF.

This rearrangement joins TRBV11-2 to TRBJ2-1; TCRdb calls TRBD1, which cannot be checked without DNA. This CDR3 has 13 amino acids. Per germline, CDR1 SGHAT and CDR2 FQNNGV. This CDR3 reads CASSPGVYNEQFF.

The chain is built from TRBV20-1 and TRBJ2-1; no DNA is available, so the TRBD2 call from TCRdb remains unchecked. The CDR3 totals 13 residues. The germline CDR1 and CDR2 sequences are DFQATT and SNEGSKA (reference sequence). CDR3: CSAVPGLAGEQFF.

V gene TRBV19 combines with J gene TRBJ2-3; TCRdb's assignment of TRBD1 cannot be checked, as there is no DNA. Looked up from germline, CDR1 is LNHDA and CDR2 is SQIVND (reference sequence). The CDR3 runs 14 residues. CDR3 loop: CASSILGGGDTQYF.

V usage is TRBV11-2 and J usage is TRBJ1-6. The germline CDR1 and CDR2 sequences are SGHAT and FQNNGV. The CDR3 totals 14 residues. The CDR3 loop reads CASSVRDEASPLHF.

The chain recombines TRBV10-3 with TRBJ2-3. This CDR3 is 11 amino acids long. Germline lookup yields CDR1 ENHRY and CDR2 SYGVKD. The CDR3 spells CAIQGADTQYF.

The CDR3 protein is CASSMRKSTDTQYF. The J gene is TRBJ2-3, the V gene TRBV6-1. The germline V gene encodes CDR1 MNHNS and CDR2 SASEGT. The length of the CDR3 is 14 residues.

The rearrangement uses TRBV4-1 and TRBJ1-2. The CDR3 has 15 amino acids. The germline gives CDR1 MGHRA, CDR2 YSYEKL. This chain's CDR3 is CASSQGGGINYGYTF.

This rearrangement joins TRBV20-1 to TRBJ2-2; the D call of TRBD2 rests on TCRdb alone, since no DNA is present to check it. The CDR3 runs to 18 residues. The germline CDR1 and CDR2 sequences are DFQATT and SNEGSKA (reference sequence). CDR3 amino acids: CSAPPPGTSGRGFGELFF.

V usage is TRBV6-5 and J usage is TRBJ2-7; TCRdb names TRBD2, which stays unverified in the absence of DNA. CDR1 is MNHEY and CDR2 is SVGAGI in the germline V gene. The CDR3 covers 15 residues. This CDR3 reads CASRPGTSGRAGQYF.

The V gene is TRBV5-5, the J gene TRBJ2-3; TCRdb's assignment of TRBD1 cannot be checked, as there is no DNA. This CDR3 is built from 16 residues. The germline V gene encodes CDR1 SGHKS and CDR2 YYEKEE (reference sequence). Here the CDR3 reads CASSLGPPGPTDTQYF.

The CDR3 is CSARSPAGAYNEQFF. V and J are TRBV20-1 and TRBJ2-1. CDR1 is DFQATT and CDR2 is SNEGSKA in the germline V gene (reference sequence). The CDR3 sequence is 15 residues long.

CDR3 sequence reads: CAQLTGRLYTGELFF. The V gene is TRBV27, the J gene TRBJ2-2; TCRdb's D call, TRBD1, is unchecked because there is no DNA. The CDR3 loop spans 15 amino acids. Germline CDR1 reads MNHEY; CDR2 reads SMNVEV (reference sequence).

The J gene is TRBJ1-2, the V gene TRBV29-1; the D call of TRBD1 rests on TCRdb alone, since no DNA is present to check it. The V gene's germline CDR1 is SQVTM and CDR2 ANQGSEA. This CDR3 contains 15 residues. CDR3 residues: CSVLRQGAQDYGYTF. The whole variable domain, filled in from reference TRBV29-1 and TRBJ1-2, reads SAVISQKPSRDICQRGTSLTIQCQVDSQVTMMFWYRQQPGQSLTLIATANQGSEATYESGFVIDKFPISRPNLTFSTLTVSNMSPEDSSIYLCSVLRQGAQDYGYTFGSGTRLTVV.

V gene TRBV5-1 combines with J gene TRBJ2-6; TCRdb selects TRBD2, and the lack of DNA leaves this call unchecked. The CDR3 is 17 residues long. The germline gives CDR1 SGHRS, CDR2 YFSETQ. CDR3 amino acids: CASSDVTGVSGANVLTF.

The chain is built from TRBV12-5 and TRBJ2-5; absent DNA, TCRdb's TRBD2 call cannot be checked. The CDR3 is made up of 18 amino acids. The germline V gene encodes CDR1 LGHNT and CDR2 FRNRAP. CDR3 loop: CASGLGLKLAGGQETQYF.

The chain employs TRBV12-3 or TRBV12-4 and TRBJ1-1; TCRdb's D call, TRBD1, is unchecked because there is no DNA. This CDR3 is built from 12 residues. The chain's CDR3 is CASNRVRPEAFF.

This chain links TRBV20-1 with TRBJ2-5; the D call of TRBD1 rests on TCRdb alone, since no DNA is present to check it. The CDR3 covers 13 residues. Germline V CDR1 and CDR2: DFQATT, SNEGSKA (reference sequence). CDR3 residues: CSAAGTGTETQYF.

The gene calls are TRBV6-6 and TRBJ1-1. The germline gives CDR1 MNHNY, CDR2 SVGAGI (reference sequence). The CDR3 sequence is 12 residues long. CDR3 sequence: CASSRGGGEAFF.